The 32 T cell receptor beta chains reported below all come from one sample, sequenced in a study of Ad26.COV2.S vaccination and SARS-CoV-2 variants. The protocol was immunoSEQ multiplex PCR, while the TCRdb copy is restricted to in-frame clones and leaves out a portion. The sample has hundreds of thousands of clones, 89% seen once; the top ten hold over 1.3%. Treatment: approximately 18 received Ad26.COV2.S at low or high dose, single or two shots; roughly five received placebo; per-sample allocation not given. The samples date from day 63 after the first vaccine or placebo injection. The sample consisted of peripheral blood, taken in a trial of Ad26.COV2.S vaccine versus placebo. The receptor set was obtained from a person aged 18-60 years who received the Ad26.COV2.S COVID-19 vaccine or a placebo.

The V gene is TRBV19, the J gene TRBJ2-2; TRBD1 matches 7 bases. V trimming: 3 bases; J trimming: 6 bases; junction bases outside the gene matches: 7. The germline gives CDR1 LNHDA, CDR2 SQIVND (reference sequence). This CDR3 comprises 15 residues. In DNA, the CDR3 is TGTGCCAGTAGTATGGTTCCGCAGGGGGCCGGGGAGCTGTTTTTT. It encodes CASSMVPQGAGELFF. Looking up the rest from reference TRBV19 and TRBJ2-2 gives the full variable domain: DGGITQSPKYLFRKEGQNVTLSCEQNLNHDAMYWYRQDPGQGLRLIYYSQIVNDFQKGDIAEGYSVSREKKESFPLTVTSAQKNPTAFYLCASSMVPQGAGELFFGEGSRLTVL.

V and J are TRBV7-2 and TRBJ2-7, with D hard to call. This CDR3 is built from 14 residues. Per germline, CDR1 SGHTA and CDR2 FQGNSA. V lost 0 bases to trimming and J lost 0 bases, with 6 bases between them. The DNA of the CDR3 is TGTGCCAGCAGCTTAGCGGGAACCTCCTACGAGCAGTACTTC. Amino acids: CASSLAGTSYEQYF.

The chain uses TRBV5-6 and TRBJ2-6; D is unclear. The CDR3 spans 16 residues. The germline gives CDR1 SGHDT, CDR2 YYEEEE. Trimming removed 6 bases from V and 0 bases from J, with 13 bases in between. CDR3 sequence: CASTLNPSSGANVLTF. The CDR3 nucleotides are TGTGCCAGCACCCTCAACCCAAGCTCTGGGGCCAACGTCCTGACTTTC.

This clone has only a few counts. V gene TRBV2 combines with J gene TRBJ1-6, with D perhaps TRBD1 (6 bases). The V and J ends lost 6 bases and 0 bases respectively, with 15 bases between them. Looked up from germline, CDR1 is SNHLY and CDR2 is FYNNEI. CDR3 length equals 17 residues. The CDR3 loop reads CASRGDIRSSYNSPLHF. For the CDR3, the DNA is TGTGCCAGCAGGGGGGACATTCGTAGCTCCTATAATTCACCCCTCCACTTT.

The chain carries TRBV20-1 and TRBJ2-7; D unclear. Trimming stripped 5 bases from V and 3 bases from J, with 8 bases between. CDR1 DFQATT and CDR2 SNEGSKA come from the germline V gene (reference sequence). This CDR3 contains 11 residues. The chain's CDR3 is CSALDGYEQYF. The CDR3 DNA sequence: TGCAGTGCTCTCGACGGCTACGAGCAGTACTTC.

The chain links TRBV7-9 to TRBJ2-3, with a tentative D call TRBD1 (6 bases). Germline CDR1 and CDR2: SEHNR and FQNEAQ (reference sequence). V was cut by 5 bases and J by 2 bases, with 14 bases left in between. The CDR3 sequence is 15 residues long. As DNA, the CDR3 is TGTGCCAGCAGCCCCCGGGACAAAGACACAGATACGCAGTATTTT. This sequence encodes CASSPRDKDTDTQYF. The whole variable domain, filled in from reference TRBV7-9 and TRBJ2-3, reads DTGVSQNPRHKITKRGQNVTFRCDPISEHNRLYWYRQTLGQGPEFLTYFQNEAQLEKSRLLSDRFSAERPKGSFSTLEIQRTEQGDSAMYLCASSPRDKDTDTQYFGPGTRLTVL.

This clone turned up a few times. The V and J genes are TRBV10-1 and TRBJ2-6; D unclear. V was pared by 10 bases and J by 0 bases, with 13 bases between. The CDR3 consists of 15 residues. CDR1 and CDR2 (germline): WNHNN, SYGVQD (reference sequence). The CDR3 nucleotides are TGCGCCACCTCTCCTGAGCTCTCTGGGGCCAACGTCCTGACTTTC. Translated, it gives CATSPELSGANVLTF.

CDR3 loop: CASRRVYRVYSYNEQFF. Written as DNA, the CDR3 is TGTGCCAGCAGGCGGGTTTACAGGGTTTACTCCTACAATGAGCAGTTCTTC. The V gene is TRBV2, the J gene TRBJ2-1, with D maybe TRBD1 (6 bases). V was clipped by 6 bases and J by 0 bases, with 18 bases between them. CDR1 and CDR2 (germline): SNHLY, FYNNEI. There are 17 residues in the CDR3.

The CDR3 coding sequence is TGTGCCAGTAGTATAGAAATTGGAGGGAGAATGCAGTATTTT. This encodes CASSIEIGGRMQYF. The chain couples TRBV19 to TRBJ2-3; D is possibly TRBD2 (6 bases). Per the germline V gene, CDR1 is LNHDA and CDR2 is SQIVND (reference sequence). This CDR3 spans 14 amino acids. V shed 0 bases and J shed 11 bases, with 15 bases lying between them.

DNA of the CDR3: TGCAGCGTTTATTCTAGCGGGGCAGATACGCAGTATTTT. Its translation: CSVYSSGADTQYF. The chain joins TRBV29-1 to TRBJ2-3; the match to TRBD2 covers 9 bases. V was clipped by 5 bases and J by 4 bases; unmatched bases: 4. Germline-derived CDR1 and CDR2 are SQVTM and ANQGSEA. This CDR3 has 13 amino acids.

V and J are TRBV7-3 and TRBJ2-3, with TRBD2 matching over 7 bases. The CDR3 consists of 15 residues. In germline, CDR1 is SGHTA, CDR2 FQGTGA. The J segment lost 4 bases and the V segment lost 5 bases, leaving 9 bases of the junction unmatched. The CDR3 bases are TGTGCCAGCAGCCCTTCGGCGGGGGAGGCAGATACGCAGTATTTT. Translating it yields CASSPSAGEADTQYF.

This clone has only one observation. The chain combines TRBV7-6 with TRBJ2-3; D is uncertain. V was shortened by 1 base and J by 0 bases, with 8 bases between the two germline ends. Germline values: CDR1 SGHVS, CDR2 FNYEAQ. This CDR3 is built from 15 residues. The CDR3 nucleotides read TGTGCCAGCAGCTTAGGAGGTCCTAGCACAGATACGCAGTATTTT. This translates into CASSLGGPSTDTQYF.

V and J are TRBV7-2 and TRBJ1-4; D is possibly TRBD1 (6 bases). This CDR3 contains 15 residues. Per germline, CDR1 SGHTA and CDR2 FQGNSA. The ends were cut back, 5 bases at V and 4 bases at J, with 14 bases in the middle. Written as DNA, the CDR3 is TGTGCCAGCAGCACAAGACAGGCCCTTAATGAAAAACTGTTTTTT. Residues: CASSTRQALNEKLFF.

The rearrangement uses TRBV4-2 and TRBJ2-7; TRBD2 matches at 10 bases. The CDR3 contains 14 residues. Germline V gives CDR1 LGHNA, CDR2 YNFKEQ. V shed 6 bases, J shed 2 bases, and the junction held 4 bases outside the gene matches. The CDR3 loop reads CASRRAGGAYEQYF. In DNA form, the CDR3 reads TGTGCCAGCAGACGAGCGGGGGGGGCCTACGAGCAGTACTTC.

The chain has TRBV6-5 and TRBJ2-7, with D possibly matching TRBD1 (6 bases). V lost 7 bases and J lost 6, with 10 bases in between. This CDR3 region has 11 residues. The germline gives CDR1 MNHEY, CDR2 SVGAGI. The DNA of the CDR3 is TGTGCCAGCACCCGGACAGTCGAGCAGTACTTC. This gives the protein CASTRTVEQYF.

V and J are TRBV5-6 and TRBJ1-3; no clear D gene. From germline, CDR1 is SGHDT and CDR2 YYEEEE. Trimming left V 4 bases short and J 5 bases short, with 16 bases between. The CDR3 runs to 15 residues. In DNA, the CDR3 is TGTGCCAGCAGCCTGACGACCGGGCCCCGAAACACCATATATTTT. Protein product: CASSLTTGPRNTIYF.

This chain uses TRBV10-1 with TRBJ2-1; 7 bases are a match to TRBD1. From germline, CDR1 is WNHNN and CDR2 SYGVQD (reference sequence). Germline trimming cut 0 bases from V and 3 bases from J; bases unmatched to any gene: 2. This CDR3 has 15 residues. CDR3 sequence reads: CASSESGQIYNEQFF. CDR3 in DNA: TGCGCCAGCAGTGAGTCGGGACAGATCTACAATGAGCAGTTCTTC.

The gene calls are TRBV5-1 and TRBJ2-1, with D possibly TRBD2 on 5 matching bases. V lost 0 bases, J lost 7 bases, and 11 bases lay in between. Germline CDR1 is SGHRS and CDR2 is YFSETQ. The CDR3 runs to 14 residues. The CDR3 DNA follows: TGCGCCAGCAGCTTGGGCGGGCTGGGTAATGAGCAGTTCTTC. Protein: CASSLGGLGNEQFF.

CDR3 region: CSVELEEETQYF. The CDR3 coding sequence is TGCAGCGTTGAGCTGGAAGAGGAGACCCAGTACTTC. This rearrangement joins TRBV29-1 to TRBJ2-5, with unresolved D. The CDR3 runs to 12 residues. The germline V gene encodes CDR1 SQVTM and CDR2 ANQGSEA. Trimming pared 3 bases from V and 5 bases from J, leaving 10 bases between.

The chain recombines TRBV5-4 with TRBJ2-3, with unresolved D. V lost 0 bases, J lost 0 bases, and 17 bases lay in between. The CDR3 covers 18 residues. Germline assignment: CDR1 SGHNT and CDR2 YYREEE (reference sequence). CDR3 region: CASSLGLGALESTDTQYF. As DNA, the CDR3 is TGTGCCAGCAGCTTGGGTCTGGGCGCCCTTGAGAGCACAGATACGCAGTATTTT.

V is TRBV7-8 and J is TRBJ2-7, with TRBD1 matching over 10 bases. The CDR3 consists of 15 residues. The V gene end was trimmed by 3 bases and the J gene end by 1 base; junction bases not matched to a gene: 3. Germline CDR1 SGHVS, CDR2 FQNEAQ. The CDR3 DNA follows: TGTGCCAGCAGCTTGGGACAGGGGCGTTCCTACGAGCAGTACTTC. Its translation is CASSLGQGRSYEQYF.

This clone was counted a single time. The CDR3 loop reads CASSIGGSGAQETQYF. As DNA, the CDR3 is TGTGCCAGTAGTATAGGGGGTAGCGGTGCCCAAGAGACCCAGTACTTC. The chain employs TRBV19 and TRBJ2-5; D is perhaps TRBD2 (6 bases). The V and J ends lost 1 base and 1 base respectively, with 13 bases between them. From germline, CDR1 is LNHDA and CDR2 SQIVND (reference sequence). This CDR3 is 16 amino acids long. The whole variable domain, remainder taken from reference TRBV19 and TRBJ2-5, is DGGITQSPKYLFRKEGQNVTLSCEQNLNHDAMYWYRQDPGQGLRLIYYSQIVNDFQKGDIAEGYSVSREKKESFPLTVTSAQKNPTAFYLCASSIGGSGAQETQYFGPGTRLLVL.

The rearrangement uses TRBV7-9 and TRBJ2-1; the match to TRBD2 covers 9 bases. The germline V gene has CDR1 SEHNR and CDR2 FQNEAQ (reference sequence). The CDR3 length is 19 residues. The V segment lost 4 bases and the J segment 0 bases; nucleotides outside the gene matches: 13. In nucleotides, the CDR3 is TGTGCCAGCAGCTCCGAGGGGGGTCTAGCGGGGAGCTCCTACAATGAGCAGTTCTTC. As protein: CASSSEGGLAGSSYNEQFF.

The rearrangement links TRBV6-5 to TRBJ2-2; D might be TRBD2 (6 bases). Germline CDR1 is MNHEY and CDR2 is SVGAGI. This CDR3 is built from 11 residues. V was pared by 10 bases and J by 6 bases, with 9 bases between. CDR3 DNA sequence: TGTGCCACGGGGAGGTCCGGGGAGCTGTTTTTT. Encoded protein: CATGRSGELFF.

The gene calls are TRBV10-1 and TRBJ1-2; 8 positions match TRBD1. This CDR3 is 13 amino acids long. V was clipped by 5 bases and J by 8 bases; unmatched bases: 7. Germline CDR1 and CDR2: WNHNN and SYGVQD (reference sequence). The DNA of the CDR3 is TGCGCCAGCAGTCTCGGACAGGGCGGAGGCTACACCTTC. Its protein is CASSLGQGGGYTF.

The chain employs TRBV7-9 and TRBJ2-1; D is possibly TRBD1 (6 bases). Germline lookup yields CDR1 SEHNR and CDR2 FQNEAQ (reference sequence). The CDR3 spans 15 residues. V was shortened by 2 bases and J by 2 bases, with 10 bases between the two germline ends. CDR3 bases: TGTGCCAGCAGCTTACAGGGGCCCACCTACAATGAGCAGTTCTTC. Encoded protein: CASSLQGPTYNEQFF.

The genes are TRBV27 and TRBJ2-3, with D uncertain. This CDR3 spans 14 amino acids. Germline values: CDR1 MNHEY, CDR2 SMNVEV (reference sequence). V was pared by 6 bases and J by 3 bases, with 13 bases between. The CDR3 reads CASRRTRITDTQYF. The CDR3 DNA reads TGTGCCAGCAGGCGTACAAGGATTACAGATACGCAGTATTTT.

V gene TRBV4-2 combines with J gene TRBJ2-1, with 12 bases aligning to TRBD2. The CDR3 spans 17 residues. V gave up 1 base and J gave up 5 bases; unmatched junction bases: 6. Germline V gives CDR1 LGHNA, CDR2 YNFKEQ. The CDR3 DNA reads TGTGCCAGCAGCCAAGCCGTACTAGCGGGAGGTAACAATGAGCAGTTCTTC. It encodes CASSQAVLAGGNNEQFF.

The CDR3 spells CASSIDRRNTEAFF. In DNA form, the CDR3 reads TGTGCCAGTAGTATAGATAGACGAAACACTGAAGCTTTCTTT. The genes are TRBV19 and TRBJ1-1, with no clear D. The germline gives CDR1 LNHDA, CDR2 SQIVND (reference sequence). The germline V and J ends were trimmed by 0 bases and 2 bases, with 7 bases remaining between them. This CDR3 has 14 residues.

This chain uses TRBV19 with TRBJ2-2; D is perhaps TRBD2 (6 bases). This CDR3 contains 18 residues. CDR1 and CDR2 from the germline V gene are LNHDA and SQIVND (reference sequence). Trimming removed 2 bases from V and 3 bases from J, with 19 bases in between. The CDR3 DNA sequence: TGTGCCAGTAGTATAAGAGGCGGGACCGGGCCCTACACCGGGGAGCTGTTTTTT. Its translation is CASSIRGGTGPYTGELFF.

This clone was seen once. The V call is TRBV5-1, the J call TRBJ2-5; 10 bases are shared with TRBD2. Germline CDR1 reads SGHRS; CDR2 reads YFSETQ. CDR3 length: 15 amino acids. The V and J ends lost 0 bases and 7 bases, in that order; junction bases with no gene match: 6. The CDR3: CASSLARTSGSTQYF. DNA of the CDR3: TGCGCCAGCAGCTTGGCCCGGACTAGCGGATCGACCCAGTACTTC.

The chain has TRBV30 and TRBJ1-3, with TRBD1 matching over 7 bases. V lost 3 bases to trimming and J lost 5 bases; unmatched junction nucleotides: 7. Germline V gives CDR1 GTSNPN, CDR2 SVGIG (reference sequence). The CDR3 extends over 14 amino acids. In DNA form, the CDR3 reads TGTGCCTGGAGCGGTGGGACAGTTCGAAACACCATATATTTT. This translates into CAWSGGTVRNTIYF.